A single sample gave rise to the 7 T cell receptor beta chains below, sequenced in a study of graft-versus-host responses after intestinal transplantation. Assay: immunoSEQ multiplex PCR; the TCRdb copy retains only in-frame clones and omits some. The sample shows about 85,000 clones, approximately 90% of them seen only once. No antigen has been identified for these receptors. Source: unstimulated CD8+ T cells sorted from spleen or lymph node cells, taken before transplant. The receptors here all came from a human donor who was the organ donor for an intestinal transplant.

This rearrangement joins TRBV13 to TRBJ2-7, with 8 bases that match TRBD1. This CDR3 has 16 amino acids. Germline V lookup: CDR1 PRHDT, CDR2 FYEKMQ (reference sequence). V shed 2 bases, J shed 0 bases, and the junction held 6 bases outside the gene matches. In DNA, the CDR3 is TGTGCCAGCAGCTTAACCGGACAGGGTCTCTCCTACGAGCAGTACTTC. Its protein product is CASSLTGQGLSYEQYF.

The chain combines TRBV11-3 with TRBJ2-7; D is ambiguous. The CDR3 sequence is 15 residues long. Germline-derived CDR1 and CDR2 are SGHNT and YENEEA. Trimming took 5 bases from V and 2 from J, leaving 16 bases between them. This CDR3 is CASSPPQRVAYEQYF. The CDR3 DNA follows: TGTGCCAGCAGCCCCCCCCAACGCGTAGCCTACGAGCAGTACTTC.

The J gene is TRBJ2-4, the V gene TRBV5-1, with D maybe TRBD1 (7 bases). Germline V gives CDR1 SGHRS, CDR2 YFSETQ. The CDR3 has 15 residues. The V gene lost 5 bases and the J gene lost 1 base, with 13 bases spanning the gap. The CDR3 nucleotides are TGCGCCAGCAGTACAGGGGAGGAGGCCAAAAACATTCAGTACTTC. It codes for CASSTGEEAKNIQYF.

This clone was seen only a few times. At one of its ends the junction is not consistent with the germline gene, which may arise from a read error. This chain connects TRBV6-1 to TRBJ1-2; D gene uncertain. This CDR3 comprises 15 residues. The V gene's germline CDR1 is MNHNS and CDR2 SASEGT. The CDR3 reads CAISEATVPNYGYTF. CDR3 bases: TGTGCCATCAGTGAGGCGACGGTACCTAACTATGGCTACACCTTC.

CDR3 in amino acids: CASSRDPRGLNYGYTF. CDR3 coding DNA: TGCGCCAGCAGTCGCGACCCCAGGGGGCTTAACTATGGCTACACCTTC. This chain uses TRBV23-1 with TRBJ1-2; 8 bases line up with TRBD1. TRBV23-1 is marked as an open reading frame, function uncertain. The junction had 8 bases not matched to a gene; V was cut back by 4 bases and J by 1 base. This CDR3 has 16 residues.

This rearrangement joins TRBV7-9 to TRBJ2-7; D may be TRBD1 (6 bases). Trimming removed 5 bases at V and 5 bases at J, with 16 bases between. The CDR3 is 14 amino acids. Germline V gene lookup returns CDR1 SEHNR and CDR2 FQNEAQ (reference sequence). The CDR3 spells CASSRGSGGHEQYF. CDR3 nucleotides: TGTGCCAGCAGCCGCGGATCTGGGGGCCACGAGCAGTACTTC.

Concerning this clone: A far bigger clonotype differs at one base, so this is likely a read error. The chain employs TRBV10-2 and TRBJ2-5, with 8 bases that match TRBD2. Germline V gene sequence: CDR1 WSHSY, CDR2 SAAADI. The CDR3 length is 15 residues. Unmatched junction bases numbered 9, after V lost 7 bases and J lost 2 bases. The CDR3 spells CASKEASGWQETQYF. CDR3 DNA sequence: TGCGCCAGCAAGGAGGCTAGCGGGTGGCAAGAGACCCAGTACTTC.